The T cell receptor beta chain described here comes from a study of T-cell reconstitution after alpha-beta-depleted transplantation in children. During its preparation, the TCRbeta library received unique molecular identifiers. TCRdb ran MiXCR on the PCR reads and lists one entry per CDR3 protein. The sample gives about 980,000 distinct CDR3 sequences, about 31% of which show up once; about 28% is in the top ten. The sample here was PBMCs, mostly from graft donor cells, taken 360 days after TCRalphabeta/CD19-depleted stem cell transplant. The sequence derives from a boy younger than two who had a stem cell transplant for SCID, so the T cells may come from the graft donor.

The CDR3 loop is CASSNRPGQGNTEAFF. Here the CDR3 DNA reads TGTGCCAGCAGCAACCGGCCCGGCCAGGGGAACACTGAAGCTTTCTTT. This chain connects TRBV6-1 to TRBJ1-1; weak D call: TRBD1 (5 bases). The CDR3 contains 16 residues. Germline V CDR1 and CDR2: MNHNS, SASEGT. The V end lost 6 bases, the J end lost 1 base, and 18 bases lay between the germline ends.